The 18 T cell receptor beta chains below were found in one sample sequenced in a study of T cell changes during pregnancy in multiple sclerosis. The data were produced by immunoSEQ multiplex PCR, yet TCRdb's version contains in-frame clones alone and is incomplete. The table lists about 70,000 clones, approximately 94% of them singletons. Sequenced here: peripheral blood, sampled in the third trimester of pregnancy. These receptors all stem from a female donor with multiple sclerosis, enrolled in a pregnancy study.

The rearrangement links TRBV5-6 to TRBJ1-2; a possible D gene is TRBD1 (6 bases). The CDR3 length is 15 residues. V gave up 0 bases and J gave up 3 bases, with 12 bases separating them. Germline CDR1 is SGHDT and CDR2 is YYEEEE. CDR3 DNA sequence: TGTGCCAGCAGCTTGGTACCAGGGGCCGACTATGGCTACACCTTC. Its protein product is CASSLVPGADYGYTF.

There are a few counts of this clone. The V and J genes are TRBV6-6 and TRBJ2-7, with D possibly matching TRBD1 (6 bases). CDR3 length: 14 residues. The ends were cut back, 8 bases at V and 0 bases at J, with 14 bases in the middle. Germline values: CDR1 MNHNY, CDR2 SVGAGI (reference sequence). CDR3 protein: CASYSGTYSYEQYF. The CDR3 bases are TGTGCCAGCTACTCCGGGACATACTCCTACGAGCAGTACTTC.

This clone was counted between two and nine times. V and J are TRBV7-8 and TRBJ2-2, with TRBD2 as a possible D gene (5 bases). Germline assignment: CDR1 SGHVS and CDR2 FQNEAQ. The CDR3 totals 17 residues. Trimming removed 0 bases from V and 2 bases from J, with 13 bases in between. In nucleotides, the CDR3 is TGTGCCAGCAGCTTAGCGGCGGGCAGGCCCAACACCGGGGAGCTGTTTTTT. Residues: CASSLAAGRPNTGELFF.

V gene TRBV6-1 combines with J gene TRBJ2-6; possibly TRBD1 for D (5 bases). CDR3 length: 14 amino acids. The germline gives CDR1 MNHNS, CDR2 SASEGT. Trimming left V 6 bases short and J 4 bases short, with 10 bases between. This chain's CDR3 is CASRQGGGANVLTF. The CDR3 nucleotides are TGTGCCAGCAGGCAGGGTGGCGGGGCCAACGTCCTGACTTTC.

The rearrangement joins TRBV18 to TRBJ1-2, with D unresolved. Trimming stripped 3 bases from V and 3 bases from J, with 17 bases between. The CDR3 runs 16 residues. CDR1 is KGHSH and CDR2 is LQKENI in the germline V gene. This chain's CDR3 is CASSPEGKSVDYGYTF. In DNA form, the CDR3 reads TGTGCCAGCTCACCGGAGGGAAAATCGGTCGACTATGGCTACACCTTC.

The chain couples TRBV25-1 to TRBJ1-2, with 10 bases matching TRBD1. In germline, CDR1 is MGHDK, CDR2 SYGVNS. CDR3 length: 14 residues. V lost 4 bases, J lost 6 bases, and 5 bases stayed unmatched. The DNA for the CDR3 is TGTGCCAGCAGTGCGGGACAGGGGTACCATGGCTACACCTTC. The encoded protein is CASSAGQGYHGYTF.

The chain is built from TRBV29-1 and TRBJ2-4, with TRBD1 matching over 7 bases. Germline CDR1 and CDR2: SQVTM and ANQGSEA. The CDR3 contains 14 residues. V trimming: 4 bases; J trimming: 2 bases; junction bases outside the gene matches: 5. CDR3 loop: CSVGVRGTKNIQYF. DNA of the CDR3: TGCAGCGTTGGAGTCAGGGGGACCAAAAACATTCAGTACTTC.

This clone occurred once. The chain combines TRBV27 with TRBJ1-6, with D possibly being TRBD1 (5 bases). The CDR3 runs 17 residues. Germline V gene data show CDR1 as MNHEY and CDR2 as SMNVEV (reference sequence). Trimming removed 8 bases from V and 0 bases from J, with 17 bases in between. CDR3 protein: CASSLRGDYSYNSPLHF. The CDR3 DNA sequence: TGTGCCAGCTCACTCAGAGGGGACTACTCCTATAATTCACCCCTCCACTTT.

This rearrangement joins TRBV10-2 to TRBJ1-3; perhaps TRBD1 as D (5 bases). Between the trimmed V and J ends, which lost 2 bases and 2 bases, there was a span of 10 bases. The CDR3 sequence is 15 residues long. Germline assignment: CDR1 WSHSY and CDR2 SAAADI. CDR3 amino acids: CASSEPGGTGNTIYF. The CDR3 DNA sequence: TGCGCCAGCAGTGAGCCCGGGGGTACTGGAAACACCATATATTTT.

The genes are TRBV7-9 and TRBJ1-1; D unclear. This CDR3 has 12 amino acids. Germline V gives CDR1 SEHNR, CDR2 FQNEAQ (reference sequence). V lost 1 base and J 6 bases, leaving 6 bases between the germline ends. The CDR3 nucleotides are TGTGCCAGCAGCTTAGGGCGGGCTGAAGCTTTCTTT. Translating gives CASSLGRAEAFF.

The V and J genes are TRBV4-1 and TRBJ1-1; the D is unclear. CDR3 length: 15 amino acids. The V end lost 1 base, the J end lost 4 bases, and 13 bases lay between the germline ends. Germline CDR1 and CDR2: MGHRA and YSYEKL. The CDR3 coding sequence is TGCGCCAGCAGCCAAGCCTACGGTTTGTTCACTGAAGCTTTCTTT. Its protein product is CASSQAYGLFTEAFF.

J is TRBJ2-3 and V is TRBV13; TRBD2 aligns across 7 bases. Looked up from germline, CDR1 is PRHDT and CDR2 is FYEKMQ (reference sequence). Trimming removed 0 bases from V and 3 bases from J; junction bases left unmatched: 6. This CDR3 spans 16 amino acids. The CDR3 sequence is CASSLGRWGGTDTQYF. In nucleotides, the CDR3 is TGTGCCAGCAGCTTAGGCCGTTGGGGAGGGACAGATACGCAGTATTTT.

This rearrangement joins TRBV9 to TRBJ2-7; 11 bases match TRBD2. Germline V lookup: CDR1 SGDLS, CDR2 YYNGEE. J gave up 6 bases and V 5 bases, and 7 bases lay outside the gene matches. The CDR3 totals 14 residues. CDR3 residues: CASSSGGVIVEQYF. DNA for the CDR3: TGTGCCAGCAGTAGCGGGGGGGTAATCGTCGAGCAGTACTTC.

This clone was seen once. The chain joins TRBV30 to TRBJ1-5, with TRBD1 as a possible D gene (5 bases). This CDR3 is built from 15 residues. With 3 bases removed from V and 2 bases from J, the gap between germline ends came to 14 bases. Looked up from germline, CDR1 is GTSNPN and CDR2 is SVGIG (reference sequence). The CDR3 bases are TGTGCCTGGAGCGACAGAACCTATCGCAATCAGCCCCAGCATTTT. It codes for CAWSDRTYRNQPQHF.

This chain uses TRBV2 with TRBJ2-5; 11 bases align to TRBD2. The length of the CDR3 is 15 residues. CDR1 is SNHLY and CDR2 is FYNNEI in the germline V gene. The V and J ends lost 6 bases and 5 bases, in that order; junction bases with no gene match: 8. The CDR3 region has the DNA TGTGCCAGCAGCCGCGGTACTAGCGGGGGTGAGACCCAGTACTTC. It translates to CASSRGTSGGETQYF.

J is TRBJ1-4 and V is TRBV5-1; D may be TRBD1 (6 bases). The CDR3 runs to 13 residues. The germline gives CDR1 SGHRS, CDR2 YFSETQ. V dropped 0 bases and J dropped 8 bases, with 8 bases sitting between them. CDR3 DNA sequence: TGCGCCAGCAGCTTGGGACAGGACGAAAAACTGTTTTTT. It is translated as CASSLGQDEKLFF.

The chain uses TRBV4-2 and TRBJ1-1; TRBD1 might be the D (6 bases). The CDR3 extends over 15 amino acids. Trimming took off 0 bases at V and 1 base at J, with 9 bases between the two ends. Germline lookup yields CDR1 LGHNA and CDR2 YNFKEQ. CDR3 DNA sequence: TGTGCCAGCAGCCAAGAGGGGGCCCGGAACACTGAAGCTTTCTTT. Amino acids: CASSQEGARNTEAFF.

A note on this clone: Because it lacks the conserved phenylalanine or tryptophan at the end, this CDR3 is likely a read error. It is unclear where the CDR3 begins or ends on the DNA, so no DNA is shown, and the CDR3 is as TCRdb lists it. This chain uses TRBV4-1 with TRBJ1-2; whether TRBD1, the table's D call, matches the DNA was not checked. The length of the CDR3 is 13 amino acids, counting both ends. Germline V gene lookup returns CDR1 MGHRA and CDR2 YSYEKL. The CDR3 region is CASSLQKDLWLHL.